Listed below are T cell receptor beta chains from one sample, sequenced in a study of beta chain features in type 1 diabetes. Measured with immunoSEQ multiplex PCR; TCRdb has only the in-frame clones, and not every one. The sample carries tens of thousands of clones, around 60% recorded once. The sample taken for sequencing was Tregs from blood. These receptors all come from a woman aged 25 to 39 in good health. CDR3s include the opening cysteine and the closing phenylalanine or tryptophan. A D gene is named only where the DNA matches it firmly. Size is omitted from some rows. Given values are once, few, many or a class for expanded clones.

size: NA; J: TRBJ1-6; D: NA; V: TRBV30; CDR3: CAWKRGRGHPNSPLHF; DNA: TGTGCCTGGAAGCGTGGCAGGGGTCATCCTAATTCACCCCTCCACTTT
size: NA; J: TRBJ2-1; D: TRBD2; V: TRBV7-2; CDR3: CASSFAGVEGSEQFF; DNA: TGTGCCAGCAGCTTTGCGGGAGTAGAAGGCTCTGAGCAGTTCTTC
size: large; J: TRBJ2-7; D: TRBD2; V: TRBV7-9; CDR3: CASSWGLAGDEQYF; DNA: TGTGCCAGCAGCTGGGGACTAGCGGGAGACGAGCAGTACTTC
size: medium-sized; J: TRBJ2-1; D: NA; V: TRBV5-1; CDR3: CASSLWQSNEQFF; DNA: TGCGCCAGCAGCTTGTGGCAATCCAATGAGCAGTTCTTC
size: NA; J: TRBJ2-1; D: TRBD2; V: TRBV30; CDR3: CAWSRVAGTIYNEQFF; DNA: TGTGCCTGGAGTAGGGTAGCGGGGACTATATACAATGAGCAGTTCTTC
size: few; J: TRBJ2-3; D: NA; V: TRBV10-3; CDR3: CAISPKLGRGSTDTQYF; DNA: TGTGCCATCAGTCCCAAGTTAGGAAGGGGTTCGACAGATACGCAGTATTTT
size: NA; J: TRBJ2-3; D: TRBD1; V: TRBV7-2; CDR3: CASSLTGGTDTQYF; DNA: TGTGCCAGCAGCTTAACAGGGGGCACAGATACGCAGTATTTT
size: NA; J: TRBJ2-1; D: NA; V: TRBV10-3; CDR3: CAIGGPGNEQFF; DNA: TGTGCCATCGGGGGCCCTGGGAATGAGCAGTTCTTC
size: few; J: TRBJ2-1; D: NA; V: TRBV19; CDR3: CASSIIARDRPAYNEQFF; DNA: TGTGCCAGTAGTATAATCGCCCGTGACAGGCCAGCCTACAATGAGCAGTTCTTC
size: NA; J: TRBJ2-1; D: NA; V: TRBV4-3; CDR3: CASSQAGLSTNEQFF; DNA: TGCGCCAGCAGCCAAGCTGGACTATCCACCAATGAGCAGTTCTTC
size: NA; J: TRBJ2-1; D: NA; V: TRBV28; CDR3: CASTAYNEQFF; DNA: TGTGCCAGCACAGCCTACAATGAGCAGTTCTTC
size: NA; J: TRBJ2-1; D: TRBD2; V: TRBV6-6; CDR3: CASSYSSGRVTNEQFF; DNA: TGTGCCAGCAGTTACTCGAGCGGGAGGGTCACAAATGAGCAGTTCTTC
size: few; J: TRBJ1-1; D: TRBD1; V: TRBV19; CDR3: CASRRTGGLGMNTEAFF; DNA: TGTGCCAGTAGAAGGACAGGAGGGTTGGGGATGAACACTGAAGCTTTCTTT
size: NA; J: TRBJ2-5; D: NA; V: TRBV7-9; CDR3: CASSSAAETQYF; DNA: TGTGCCAGCAGCTCCGCGGCAGAGACCCAGTACTTC